This T cell receptor beta chain was sequenced in a study of blood T cell repertoires in COVID-19. Profiled with immunoSEQ multiplex PCR; TCRdb holds only in-frame clones, not every one. The table shows some 140,000 clones, with roughly 84% occurring only once. The TCR comes from a man between 60 and 75 years old with acute or convalescent COVID-19. Material: peripheral blood.

CDR3 nucleotides: TGTGCCAGCAGCCAAGAGGTCCGGACAGGGCGATCAACTAATGAAAAACTGTTTTTT. Protein: CASSQEVRTGRSTNEKLFF. The chain couples TRBV4-2 to TRBJ1-4; 8 bases are shared with TRBD1. Germline V gives CDR1 LGHNA, CDR2 YNFKEQ. V was clipped by 0 bases and J by 0 bases; unmatched bases: 9. This CDR3 has 19 residues.